In its sample, the clone carrying this TCR beta chain was seen once. The sample originates from a study of blood T cell repertoires in COVID-19. Study in general: The cDNA or gDNA used as material had been derived from T cells, B-cell-depleted T cells, or PBMCs.

Unmatched junction bases numbered 10, after V lost 5 bases and J lost 5 bases. The CDR3 length is 15 residues. Germline V CDR1 and CDR2: SGHVS, FNYEAQ. The data were produced by immunoSEQ multiplex PCR, yet TCRdb's version contains in-frame clones alone and is incomplete. Of around 200,000 clones in the sample, about 86% were seen once. V is TRBV7-6 and J is TRBJ2-5, with 8 bases lining up with TRBD1. The TCR comes from a man between 40 and 49 years old with active or convalescent COVID-19. Sequencing input: peripheral blood. The CDR3 region has the DNA TGTGCCAGCAGCGGAGGCCAGGGGGCATGGGAGACCCAGTACTTC. This codes for CASSGGQGAWETQYF. The full variable domain, completed using reference TRBV7-6 and TRBJ2-5, is GAGVSQSPRYKVTKRGQDVALRCDPISGHVSLYWYRQALGQGPEFLTYFNYEAQQDKSGLPNDRFSAERPEGSISTLTIQRTEQRDSAMYRCASSGGQGAWETQYFGPGTRLLVL.